This TCR beta chain was captured in a study of cytomegalovirus exposure and HLA in healthy donors. Germline values: CDR1 LGHNA, CDR2 YSLEER. The CDR3 runs to 12 residues. The study ran its PCR with 60 Vbeta and 13 Jbeta primers. The data were produced by immunoSEQ multiplex PCR, yet TCRdb's version contains in-frame clones alone and is incomplete. The sample has about 130,000 clones, more than 75% seen once. Worth noting for this clone: The junction and the germline gene differ at one end; a read error may be behind it.

This clonotype was obtained from a man aged 35-49 years in good health and CMV-seronegative. The chain employs TRBV4-3 and TRBJ1-1, with D unresolved. Sequencing was carried out using PBMCs. For the CDR3, the DNA is TGCGCCAGCAGTCAAGGGTCCAGTGAAGCTTTCTTT. Its protein product is CASSQGSSEAFF.